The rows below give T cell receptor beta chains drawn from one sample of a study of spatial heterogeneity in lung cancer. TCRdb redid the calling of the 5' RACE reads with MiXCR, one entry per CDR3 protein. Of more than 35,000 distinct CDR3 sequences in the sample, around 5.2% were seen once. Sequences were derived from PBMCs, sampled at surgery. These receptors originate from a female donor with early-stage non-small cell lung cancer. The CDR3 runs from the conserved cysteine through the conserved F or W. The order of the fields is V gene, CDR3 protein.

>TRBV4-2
CASSQGGPNEQFF
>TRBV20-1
CSARFPAGVTYEQYF
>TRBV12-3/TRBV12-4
CASSLWPGGYEQYF
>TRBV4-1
CASSQEAGGPAIQYF
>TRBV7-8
CASRLLPVDRDQETQYF
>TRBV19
CASSNPNTGELFF
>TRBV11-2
CASSLGTANEKLFF
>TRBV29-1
CSVEFGYAPRETQYF
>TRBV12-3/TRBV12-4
CASSSLAGTYEQYF
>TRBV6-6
CASSYSSLDTQYF
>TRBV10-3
CAIRTSGVLDTQYF
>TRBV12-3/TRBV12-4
CASSLAGGGYDTQYF
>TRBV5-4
CASRPGGPVYNEQFF
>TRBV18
CASSWTGGAGNEQFF
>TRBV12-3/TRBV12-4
CASALTGRYQPQHF
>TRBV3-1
CASRAGAGTGELFF
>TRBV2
CASSARVRGNTEAFF
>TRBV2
CASKPGQGTGELFF
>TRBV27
CASSLSPGGSWETQYF
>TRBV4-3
CASSHSQGAPETQYF